Following are 5 T cell receptor beta chains from one sample sequenced in a study of cytomegalovirus exposure and HLA in healthy donors. 13 Jbeta primers and 60 Vbeta primers were used for the PCR. Here immunoSEQ multiplex PCR was the method, and the copy in TCRdb shows in-frame clones only, minus some. The sample shows about 70,000 clones, about nine tenths of them seen only once. The sample taken for sequencing was PBMCs. The receptors shown here come from a woman in her 30s in good health and CMV-seronegative.

In its sample, this clone was seen a few times. J is TRBJ2-7 and V is TRBV5-5; no clear D. CDR1 SGHKS and CDR2 YYEKEE come from the germline V gene (reference sequence). CDR3 length: 14 residues. V was shortened by 0 bases and J by 2 bases, with 9 bases between the two germline ends. The CDR3 protein is CASSLGRLAYEQYF. The CDR3 bases are TGTGCCAGCAGCTTGGGCCGGCTAGCCTACGAGCAGTACTTC.

J is TRBJ2-5 and V is TRBV6-5, with D perhaps TRBD2 (5 bases). V was shortened by 5 bases and J by 5 bases, with 15 bases between the two germline ends. CDR1 and CDR2 from the germline V gene are MNHEY and SVGAGI. The length of the CDR3 is 14 residues. The DNA for the CDR3 is TGTGCCAGCAGTCGAATAGCCAGGAGGGAGACCCAGTACTTC. The encoded protein is CASSRIARRETQYF.

The chain combines TRBV19 with TRBJ2-7, with TRBD1 identical over 8 bases. Germline CDR1 LNHDA, CDR2 SQIVND (reference sequence). V dropped 2 bases and J dropped 2; count of bases not matched to a gene: 5. The length of the CDR3 is 15 residues. The CDR3 sequence: CASSITGGTTYEQYF. CDR3 nucleotides: TGTGCCAGTAGTATAACAGGGGGTACGACCTACGAGCAGTACTTC.

V usage is TRBV28 and J usage is TRBJ2-3; D is undetermined. Germline values: CDR1 MDHEN, CDR2 SYDVKM. Trimming left V 6 bases short and J 0 bases short, with 4 bases between. The CDR3 is 12 residues long. CDR3 nucleotides: TGTGCCAGCAGCCGGAGCACAGATACGCAGTATTTT. Its translation is CASSRSTDTQYF.

The CDR3 spells CSVVETSGYANYEQYF. As DNA, the CDR3 is TGCAGCGTTGTGGAGACTAGCGGGTACGCAAACTACGAGCAGTACTTC. V usage is TRBV29-1 and J usage is TRBJ2-7; TRBD2 matches 10 bases. V dropped 4 bases and J dropped 3; count of bases not matched to a gene: 12. Germline V gene sequence: CDR1 SQVTM, CDR2 ANQGSEA. The length of the CDR3 is 16 residues.